One T cell receptor (beta chain) is described in this entry. The sample belongs to a study of blood T cell repertoires in COVID-19. Across the whole study: The United States, Italy and Spain provided the acute and convalescent COVID-19 samples. The cDNA or gDNA used as material had been derived from T cells, B-cell-depleted T cells, or PBMCs.

Deletions cut 1 base from V and 5 bases from J, with 6 bases between. The CDR3 runs 13 residues. In germline, CDR1 is SEHNR, CDR2 FQNEAQ (reference sequence). Here immunoSEQ multiplex PCR was the method, and the copy in TCRdb shows in-frame clones only, minus some. The table lists under 300,000 clones, under 90% of them singletons, with about 1.7% in the top ten. Participants spanned ages roughly 18 to 90 years and resided in roughly 26 US areas. Symptom resolution, clearance, or two negative PCRs marked donors in Cohort 3 as recovered. The sequencing input was PBMCs or T cells enriched from blood (not recorded which). The clonotype was recovered from a middle-aged woman who had recovered from COVID-19. The rearrangement uses TRBV7-9 and TRBJ2-1; D not resolved. For the CDR3, the DNA is TGTGCCAGCAGCTTAGGACTGAACAATGAGCAGTTCTTC. It translates to CASSLGLNNEQFF.